These 24 T cell receptor beta chains originate from one sample sequenced in a study of T-cell reconstitution after alpha-beta-depleted transplantation in children. The TCRbeta library was prepared with unique molecular identifiers. Each CDR3 protein is one row after TCRdb ran MiXCR on the PCR reads. Of 200,000 to 250,000 distinct CDR3 sequences listed, about a tenth were seen once; the top ten hold 28%. Sequenced material: PBMCs, taken before TCRalphabeta/CD19-depleted stem cell transplant. The receptors were gathered from a child under two years old with acute myeloid leukemia, due to receive a stem cell transplant.

This clonotype was seen ten or more times. The V and J genes are TRBV27 and TRBJ2-1; the D is unclear. The CDR3 totals 15 residues. Trimming pared 4 bases from V and 4 bases from J, leaving 14 bases between. Germline lookup yields CDR1 MNHEY and CDR2 SMNVEV (reference sequence). The CDR3 region is CASSYRTGHYNEQFF. In DNA, the CDR3 is TGTGCCAGCAGTTACCGTACTGGGCATTACAATGAGCAGTTCTTC.

In its sample, this clonotype was seen a few times. The CDR3 sequence is CSARKDSSNYGYTF. The CDR3, as DNA: TGCAGTGCTAGAAAAGACAGTTCAAACTATGGCTACACCTTC. The gene calls are TRBV20-1 and TRBJ1-2; perhaps TRBD1 as D (5 bases). Germline V gene lookup returns CDR1 DFQATT and CDR2 SNEGSKA (reference sequence). This CDR3 has 14 residues. V dropped 2 bases and J dropped 2 bases, with 12 bases sitting between them.

This clonotype was detected ten times or more. The V call is TRBV29-1, the J call TRBJ1-3; 9 bases map to TRBD1. Germline V gene lookup returns CDR1 SQVTM and CDR2 ANQGSEA. The CDR3 runs to 14 residues. V shed 5 bases and J 4 bases; nucleotides not matched to a gene: 6. CDR3 amino acids: CSVQTGGYGNTIYF. The CDR3 region has the DNA TGCAGCGTTCAAACAGGGGGCTACGGAAACACCATATATTTT.

This clonotype has a count of ten or more. The chain links TRBV12-3 or TRBV12-4 to TRBJ1-1; TRBD1 agrees at 9 bases. CDR3 size: 15 residues. V gave up 6 bases and J gave up 6 bases; unmatched junction bases: 11. The CDR3 nucleotides are TGTGCCAGCAGCAACCGGGACAGGGAAAATGCTGAAGCTTTCTTT. Encoded protein: CASSNRDRENAEAFF.

The chain carries TRBV25-1 and TRBJ2-2; tentatively, D is TRBD1 (5 bases). Germline loops: CDR1 MGHDK, CDR2 SYGVNS. The germline V and J ends were trimmed by 5 bases and 4 bases, with 8 bases remaining between them. The CDR3 consists of 13 residues. CDR3 region: CASSSRVTGELFF. The DNA for the CDR3 is TGTGCCAGCAGTTCCAGGGTCACCGGGGAGCTGTTTTTT.

This clonotype was recorded many times. The V call is TRBV7-6, the J call TRBJ2-1; 12 bases are a match to TRBD2. The germline V gene has CDR1 SGHVS and CDR2 FNYEAQ. This CDR3 has 16 residues. The V gene end was trimmed by 1 base and the J gene end by 7 bases; junction bases not matched to a gene: 5. The CDR3 DNA follows: TGTGCCAGCAGCTTAGAGACTAGCGGGAGAGGAAATGAGCAGTTCTTC. It codes for CASSLETSGRGNEQFF.

This clonotype was seen ten or more times. J is TRBJ2-7 and V is TRBV5-6; D uncertain. The CDR3 runs 14 residues. From germline, CDR1 is SGHDT and CDR2 YYEEEE. V was cut by 1 base and J by 0 bases, with 8 bases left in between. CDR3 sequence: CASSLTHLSYEQYF. In nucleotides, the CDR3 is TGTGCCAGCAGCTTGACCCACCTCTCCTACGAGCAGTACTTC.

This clonotype was observed at least ten times. The rearrangement joins TRBV4-3 to TRBJ2-7; D might be TRBD1 (5 bases). The CDR3 loop spans 13 amino acids. V lost 0 bases to trimming and J lost 6 bases, with 9 bases between them. Germline CDR1 and CDR2: LGHNA and YSLEER. CDR3 loop: CASSQEIQGEQYF. The CDR3 DNA is TGCGCCAGCAGCCAAGAGATCCAGGGCGAGCAGTACTTC.

Ten or more counts support this clonotype. V gene TRBV5-1 combines with J gene TRBJ2-7, with D perhaps matching TRBD1 or TRBD2 (5 bases each). There are 15 residues in the CDR3. V was cut by 4 bases and J by 6 bases, with 20 bases left in between. Per germline, CDR1 SGHRS and CDR2 YFSETQ. CDR3 amino acids: CASSGGGGPTGEQYF. For the CDR3, the DNA is TGCGCCAGCAGCGGGGGTGGGGGACCGACCGGCGAGCAGTACTTC. Full variable domain (remainder filled in from reference TRBV5-1 and TRBJ2-7): KAGVTQTPRYLIKTRGQQVTLSCSPISGHRSVSWYQQTPGQGLQFLFEYFSETQRNKGNFPGRFSGRQFSNSRSEMNVSTLELGDSALYLCASSGGGGPTGEQYFGPGTRLTVT.

This clonotype was seen many times. J is TRBJ1-2 and V is TRBV6-2 or TRBV6-3, with D unclear. Germline V gene data show CDR1 as MNHEY and CDR2 as SVGEGT. The CDR3 totals 16 residues. Between the trimmed V and J ends, which lost 1 base and 4 bases, there was a span of 16 bases. The CDR3 spells CASSYWRSNNTYGYTF. CDR3 nucleotides: TGTGCCAGCAGTTACTGGAGGAGCAACAACACCTATGGCTACACCTTC.

This clonotype was seen ten or more times. The rearrangement uses TRBV29-1 and TRBJ2-6; D perhaps matches TRBD2 (5 bases). The CDR3 runs 14 residues. Germline values: CDR1 SQVTM, CDR2 ANQGSEA. V shed 6 bases and J shed 0 bases, with 9 bases lying between them. The CDR3 protein is CSVGDYSGANVLTF. DNA for the CDR3: TGCAGCGTGGGAGATTACTCTGGGGCCAACGTCCTGACTTTC.

This clonotype was detected many times. V and J are TRBV6-1 and TRBJ2-7, with no clear D. CDR1 MNHNS and CDR2 SASEGT come from the germline V gene. The V end lost 6 bases, the J end lost 2 bases, and 11 bases lay between the germline ends. The CDR3 has 13 residues. In DNA form, the CDR3 reads TGTGCCAGCAGACCTATACGGGCCTACGAGCAGTACTTC. Its translation: CASRPIRAYEQYF.

This clonotype was seen repeatedly, ten times or more. This chain uses TRBV7-3 with TRBJ2-1; D may be TRBD2 (5 bases). CDR3 length: 15 residues. V shed 3 bases and J shed 4 bases, with 13 bases lying between them. Germline V gene sequence: CDR1 SGHTA, CDR2 FQGTGA. The CDR3 DNA reads TGTGCCAGCAGCTTTGGCTCAGCGGATTACAATGAGCAGTTCTTC. Protein sequence: CASSFGSADYNEQFF.

The table lists this clonotype with many counts. This chain joins TRBV29-1 and TRBJ1-2; 7 positions match TRBD1. This CDR3 contains 11 residues. Unmatched junction bases numbered 0, after V lost 4 bases and J lost 4 bases. Germline values: CDR1 SQVTM, CDR2 ANQGSEA. Written as DNA, the CDR3 is TGCAGCGTTGCAGGGGGCTATGGCTACACCTTC. This sequence encodes CSVAGGYGYTF.

This clonotype was detected many times. The V call is TRBV11-2, the J call TRBJ2-3; 8 bases agree with TRBD1. The V gene's germline CDR1 is SGHAT and CDR2 FQNNGV. CDR3 length: 15 amino acids. V dropped 7 bases and J dropped 5; count of bases not matched to a gene: 11. CDR3 sequence reads: CASITGGSLGDTQYF. In DNA form, the CDR3 reads TGTGCCAGCATCACAGGGGGTTCCCTCGGAGATACGCAGTATTTT. The entire variable domain, with the rest obtained from reference TRBV11-2 and TRBJ2-3, is as follows: EAGVAQSPRYKIIEKRQSVAFWCNPISGHATLYWYQQILGQGPKLLIQFQNNGVVDDSQLPKDRFSAERLKGVDSTLKIQPAKLEDSAVYLCASITGGSLGDTQYFGPGTRLTVL.

This clonotype was observed at least ten times. The chain links TRBV7-2 to TRBJ2-3, with D perhaps matching TRBD2 (8 bases). CDR1 and CDR2 from the germline V gene are SGHTA and FQGNSA. V was trimmed by 5 bases and J by 3 bases, leaving 18 bases between them. This CDR3 has 16 residues. CDR3 bases: TGTGCCAGCAGCCCGAGGGGGCGACTAGCGACAGATACGCAGTATTTT. It codes for CASSPRGRLATDTQYF. Variable domain in full (rest from reference TRBV7-2 and TRBJ2-3): GAGVSQSPSNKVTEKGKDVELRCDPISGHTALYWYRQSLGQGLEFLIYFQGNSAPDKSGLPSDRFSAERTGGSVSTLTIQRTQQEDSAVYLCASSPRGRLATDTQYFGPGTRLTVL.

Concerning this clonotype itself: A much larger clone differs from this one at a single base, so this may be a read error. The chain couples TRBV3-1 to TRBJ1-4; D is unclear. Trimming removed 4 bases at V and 5 bases at J, with 17 bases between. In germline, CDR1 is LGHDT, CDR2 YNNKEL (reference sequence). This CDR3 has 16 amino acids. The CDR3 here is CASSPRPGVRNEKLFF. CDR3 nucleotides: TGTGCCAGCAGCCCTCGTCCGGGCGTGAGAAATGAAAAACTGTTTTTT.

This clonotype has at least ten counts. This chain uses TRBV5-1 with TRBJ1-1; D ambiguous. Trimming left V 4 bases short and J 4 bases short, with 11 bases between. Germline-derived CDR1 and CDR2 are SGHRS and YFSETQ. The CDR3 is 13 amino acids. Here the CDR3 DNA reads TGCGCCAGCAGCGCCGGATTAGGCACTGAAGCTTTCTTT. This encodes CASSAGLGTEAFF.

In its sample, this clonotype was seen many times. V gene TRBV12-3 or TRBV12-4 combines with J gene TRBJ1-3; D call uncertain. This CDR3 comprises 15 residues. V was trimmed by 1 base and J by 0 bases, leaving 7 bases between them. The CDR3 spells CASSLVAVSGNTIYF. Here the CDR3 DNA reads TGTGCCAGCAGTTTAGTAGCAGTCTCTGGAAACACCATATATTTT.

This clonotype was seen at least ten times. This sequence joins TRBV20-1 and TRBJ2-1; possibly TRBD1 or TRBD2 for D (5 bases each). Germline lookup yields CDR1 DFQATT and CDR2 SNEGSKA (reference sequence). This CDR3 region has 14 residues. V lost 3 bases, J lost 7 bases, and 16 bases lay in between. Written as DNA, the CDR3 is TGCAGTGCTAGGGGGGAACAGCGGTATAATGAGCAGTTCTTC. This encodes CSARGEQRYNEQFF.

This clonotype was seen ten or more times. The chain employs TRBV12-3 or TRBV12-4 and TRBJ1-5, with D possibly matching TRBD1 (6 bases). V lost 6 bases and J 7 bases, leaving 10 bases between the germline ends. This CDR3 has 12 amino acids. The DNA for the CDR3 is TGTGCCAGCAGCCAGGGGTCACAGCCCCAGCATTTT. As protein: CASSQGSQPQHF.

As to this clonotype: The junction and the germline gene differ at one end; a read error may be behind it. The rearrangement uses TRBV11-2 and TRBJ2-1; D gene ambiguous. Germline V CDR1 and CDR2: SGHAT, FQNNGV. The CDR3 is 12 residues long. This CDR3 reads CASSPLGNEPFF. The DNA of the CDR3 is TGTGCCAGCAGCCCCTTGGGGAATGAGCCGTTCTTC.

The CDR3 is CASPQGERGNTIYF. CDR3 DNA: TGTGCCAGCCCCCAGGGAGAGAGGGGAAACACCATATATTTT. The V and J genes are TRBV2 and TRBJ1-3; perhaps TRBD1 as D (5 bases). Germline V gene lookup returns CDR1 SNHLY and CDR2 FYNNEI. The CDR3 runs 14 residues. Trimming cost V 8 bases and J 4 bases, with 15 bases left between them.

This clonotype came up many times. The chain is built from TRBV28 and TRBJ1-3, with TRBD1 matching over 7 bases. After removal of 6 bases from V and 2 bases from J, the junction contained 4 bases not matched to a gene. The V gene's germline CDR1 is MDHEN and CDR2 SYDVKM. This CDR3 contains 14 residues. DNA of the CDR3: TGTGCCAGCAGCCAGGGGGGAGCTGGAAACACCATATATTTT. It is translated as CASSQGGAGNTIYF.